A selection of T cell receptor beta chains follows, all from one sample in a study of T cell changes during pregnancy in multiple sclerosis. The repertoire was sequenced with immunoSEQ multiplex PCR; TCRdb's copy has only in-frame clones and lacks some. This table holds about 69,000 clones, more than 85% found once. The starting material was CD4+ T cells from peripheral blood mononuclear cells, obtained in the third trimester of pregnancy. These receptors were collected from a female donor in good health, enrolled as a control in a pregnancy study. Both conserved end residues are part of each CDR3. The order of the fields is V gene, J gene, clone size, D gene, CDR3 protein, CDR3 DNA. D genes are given only for firm matches. Expanded clones get a size class; other rows say once, few or many, or leave the size out.

TRBV18	TRBJ2-1	NA	TRBD2	CASSPFSPSGGAASYNEQFF	TGTGCCAGCTCACCATTCAGCCCTAGCGGGGGGGCCGCGTCCTACAATGAGCAGTTCTTC
TRBV7-6	TRBJ1-4	NA	NA	CASSLEGGVPNEKLFF	TGTGCCAGCAGCTTAGAGGGGGGGGTGCCTAATGAAAAACTGTTTTTT
TRBV5-6	TRBJ1-6	NA	NA	CASSPQGYDSPLHF	TGTGCCAGCAGCCCGCAGGGATACGATTCACCCCTCCACTTT
TRBV19	TRBJ1-3	NA	NA	CASSIEVQFSGNTIYF	TGTGCCAGTAGTATAGAGGTCCAGTTCTCTGGAAACACCATATATTTT
TRBV6-5	TRBJ1-6	few	TRBD1	CASHRDRGDPLHF	TGTGCCAGTCACCGGGACAGGGGTGATCCCCTCCACTTT
TRBV19	TRBJ1-4	NA	NA	CASSIGRGSGEKLFF	TGTGCCAGTAGTATCGGAAGGGGATCAGGCGAAAAACTGTTTTTT
TRBV5-1	TRBJ1-4	NA	NA	CASSLAGSTNEKLFF	TGCGCCAGCAGCTTGGCCGGGTCCACTAATGAAAAACTGTTTTTT
TRBV4-3	TRBJ1-2	once	TRBD1	CASSLGQGMSGYGYTF	TGCGCCAGCAGCCTCGGACAGGGTATGTCTGGGTATGGCTACACCTTC
TRBV9	TRBJ1-4	NA	NA	CASSVDYGKLFF	TGTGCCAGCAGCGTCGATTACGGAAAACTGTTTTTT
TRBV5-4	TRBJ1-1	NA	NA	CASSLADGGTEAFF	TGTGCCAGCAGCTTGGCCGACGGAGGCACTGAAGCTTTCTTT
TRBV5-1	TRBJ1-1	NA	NA	CASSLAQGYTEAFF	TGCGCCAGCAGCTTGGCCCAGGGTTACACTGAAGCTTTCTTT
TRBV10-3	TRBJ1-1	NA	TRBD1	CAISELYRGAFF	TGTGCCATCAGTGAGTTATACAGGGGAGCTTTCTTT
TRBV18	TRBJ2-7	NA	NA	CASSLRAGNEQYF	TGTGCCAGCTCACTCCGCGCGGGGAATGAGCAGTACTTC
TRBV6-4	TRBJ1-2	NA	NA	CASSVKPGYTF	TGTGCCAGCAGTGTAAAGCCCGGCTACACCTTC
TRBV6-5	TRBJ1-2	NA	TRBD1	CASSSGQGYGYTF	TGTGCCAGCAGTTCGGGACAGGGTTATGGCTACACCTTC
TRBV19	TRBJ1-1	NA	TRBD1	CASSIRKDREAFF	TGTGCCAGTAGTATAAGGAAGGACAGGGAAGCTTTCTTT
TRBV9	TRBJ2-2	once	TRBD1	CASSPKNRGWVGELFF	TGTGCCAGCAGCCCTAAAAACAGGGGATGGGTCGGGGAGCTGTTTTTT
TRBV2	TRBJ1-2	NA	NA	CASRQTYGYTF	TGTGCCAGCCGTCAGACATATGGCTACACCTTC
TRBV4-1	TRBJ1-3	NA	NA	CASSQIDRRGNTIYF	TGCGCCAGCAGCCAAATCGACCGACGGGGGAACACCATATATTTT
TRBV5-1	TRBJ1-4	NA	NA	CASSLEGAQTIEKLFF	TGCGCCAGCAGCTTGGAAGGGGCTCAAACCATAGAAAAACTGTTTTTT
TRBV6-5	TRBJ2-5	NA	NA	CASSPGGPGAETQYF	TGTGCCAGCAGCCCCGGCGGGCCGGGAGCAGAGACCCAGTACTTC
TRBV6-1	TRBJ2-7	NA	TRBD1	CASSKGQGADEQYF	TGTGCCAGTTCTAAGGGACAGGGGGCGGATGAGCAGTACTTC
TRBV6-6	TRBJ2-3	NA	NA	CASSPAGTDTQYF	TGTGCCAGCTCACCGGCGGGCACAGATACGCAGTATTTT
TRBV7-2	TRBJ1-3	NA	NA	CASRTGIAGNTIYF	TGTGCCAGCCGAACAGGGATCGCTGGAAACACCATATATTTT
TRBV9	TRBJ2-7	once	NA	CASSVGGTSTDEQYF	TGTGCCAGCAGCGTAGGTGGGACTTCCACAGACGAGCAGTACTTC
TRBV6-6	TRBJ2-2	NA	TRBD1	CASRETGAGTGELFF	TGTGCCAGCAGGGAAACAGGGGCGGGCACCGGGGAGCTGTTTTTT
TRBV27	TRBJ2-3	NA	NA	CAPTPAGPWDTQYF	TGTGCCCCCACCCCGGCGGGCCCATGGGATACGCAGTATTTT
TRBV29-1	TRBJ1-2	NA	TRBD1	CSVVAGTGLDGYTF	TGCAGCGTTGTGGCTGGGACAGGGCTTGATGGCTACACCTTC
TRBV25-1	TRBJ2-7	NA	NA	CASSESQVLRYEQYF	TGTGCCAGCAGTGAATCTCAGGTCTTAAGATACGAGCAGTACTTC
TRBV7-9	TRBJ1-1	few	NA	CASADANTEAFF	TGTGCCAGCGCGGATGCGAACACTGAAGCTTTCTTT
TRBV30	TRBJ2-1	NA	TRBD1	CAWSPGQGANYNEQFF	TGTGCCTGGAGTCCGGGACAGGGGGCAAACTACAATGAGCAGTTCTTC
TRBV5-6	TRBJ2-1	NA	TRBD2	CASSMGLAGGNEQFF	TGTGCCAGCAGCATGGGACTAGCGGGGGGAAATGAGCAGTTCTTC
TRBV4-3	TRBJ1-2	NA	TRBD1	CASSPDTGVYGYTF	TGCGCCAGCAGCCCCGACACAGGGGTCTATGGCTACACCTTC
TRBV30	TRBJ1-1	NA	NA	CAWSVAVNTEAFF	TGTGCCTGGAGTGTGGCAGTAAACACTGAAGCTTTCTTT
TRBV29-1	TRBJ2-3	NA	NA	CSATGFPTDTQYF	TGCAGCGCCACAGGGTTCCCCACAGATACGCAGTATTTT
TRBV5-4	TRBJ1-4	NA	NA	CASSLARGEANEKLFF	TGTGCCAGCAGCTTGGCCAGAGGGGAGGCTAATGAAAAACTGTTTTTT
TRBV5-6	TRBJ1-4	NA	TRBD1	CASSLGQGREKLFF	TGTGCCAGCAGCTTAGGACAGGGGAGGGAAAAACTGTTTTTT
TRBV5-1	TRBJ2-2	once	TRBD1	CASSPRTGALTGELFF	TGCGCCAGCAGCCCCCGGACAGGGGCCCTCACCGGGGAGCTGTTTTTT
TRBV7-2	TRBJ1-1	once	TRBD1	CASSLGQGRRAFF	TGTGCCAGCAGCTTGGGACAGGGCCGTAGGGCTTTCTTT
TRBV5-4	TRBJ1-2	NA	NA	CASSLAGGKSGGYTF	TGTGCCAGCAGCTTGGCTGGGGGGAAGTCAGGAGGCTACACCTTC
TRBV5-1	TRBJ1-1	NA	TRBD1	CASSMTGGETEAFF	TGCGCCAGCAGCATGACAGGGGGCGAGACTGAAGCTTTCTTT
TRBV5-1	TRBJ2-3	NA	TRBD2	CASSQSLAGGPHTQYF	TGCGCCAGCAGCCAGAGCCTAGCGGGGGGGCCGCATACGCAGTATTTT
TRBV11-2	TRBJ1-3	NA	NA	CASSPWGGELSGNTIYF	TGTGCCAGCAGCCCCTGGGGGGGGGAACTCTCTGGAAACACCATATATTTT
TRBV2	TRBJ2-7	NA	NA	CASRRQTAYEQYF	TGTGCCAGCCGCCGACAGACGGCCTACGAGCAGTACTTC
TRBV7-8	TRBJ1-3	NA	NA	CASSLRGSGNTIYF	TGTGCCAGCAGCTTACGCGGCTCTGGAAACACCATATATTTT
TRBV29-1	TRBJ1-4	NA	TRBD1	CGMGGQGTSTNEKLFF	TGTGGAATGGGGGGACAGGGGACCTCAACTAATGAAAAACTGTTTTTT
TRBV7-2	TRBJ2-7	once	TRBD1	CASSYGQGEQYF	TGTGCCAGCAGCTACGGACAGGGCGAGCAGTACTTC
TRBV20-1	TRBJ2-4	NA	NA	CSASQTAIQYF	TGCAGTGCTAGTCAGACAGCTATTCAGTACTTC
TRBV9	TRBJ2-7	NA	TRBD2	CASSVAGTSGGSYEQYF	TGTGCCAGCAGCGTAGCCGGGACTAGCGGGGGGTCCTACGAGCAGTACTTC
TRBV19	TRBJ2-5	once	NA	CASSIGGEQETQYF	TGTGCCAGTAGTATAGGAGGCGAGCAAGAGACCCAGTACTTC
TRBV9	TRBJ2-3	NA	NA	CASSGGYGDEDTQYF	TGTGCCAGCAGCGGGGGATACGGGGATGAGGATACGCAGTATTTT
TRBV4-3	TRBJ1-2	NA	NA	CASSQFSGTNYGYTF	TGCGCCAGCAGCCAATTTTCCGGGACAAACTATGGCTACACCTTC
TRBV18	TRBJ1-2	NA	NA	CASASQGSYNYGYTF	TGTGCCAGCGCGTCCCAGGGATCTTATAACTATGGCTACACCTTC
TRBV5-1	TRBJ2-7	NA	TRBD1	CASSSPYVGQGSHEQYF	TGCGCCAGCAGCTCGCCTTACGTGGGACAGGGTTCCCACGAGCAGTACTTC
TRBV25-1	TRBJ1-2	NA	TRBD1	CASSEGDREGYTF	TGTGCCAGCAGTGAAGGGGACAGGGAAGGCTACACCTTC
TRBV18	TRBJ2-1	NA	TRBD1	CASSLQGDEQFF	TGTGCCAGCTCACTACAGGGGGATGAGCAGTTCTTC
TRBV5-8	TRBJ2-1	once	NA	CARGAGQAYNEQFF	TGTGCCAGGGGGGCCGGCCAGGCCTACAATGAGCAGTTCTTC